A selection of T cell receptor beta chains follows, all from one sample in a study of T cell changes during pregnancy in multiple sclerosis. Libraries were prepared by immunoSEQ multiplex PCR; TCRdb keeps only in-frame clonotypes and omits some of them. The sample holds approximately 60,000 clones; 92% are singletons and the top ten take less than 3%. Sample: peripheral blood, taken in the second trimester of pregnancy. Receptors were obtained from a female donor in good health, enrolled as a control in a pregnancy study. Both conserved end residues are part of each CDR3. The D gene is left open where the match is weak. Clone size, where shown, is once, few, many, or a class for clones that have expanded.

TRBJ1-1	TRBV30	.	.	TGTGCCTGGAGTCGCAGGAACACTGAAGCTTTCTTT	CAWSRRNTEAFF
TRBJ2-7	TRBV30	.	.	TGTGCCTGGAGTCACCGGGGGGCGGCCTACGAGCAGTACTTC	CAWSHRGAAYEQYF
TRBJ2-1	TRBV6-1	TRBD2	.	TGTGCCAGCAGTGATACCAGCGGGAGGGCCAAGACCTACAATGAGCAGTTCTTC	CASSDTSGRAKTYNEQFF
TRBJ2-7	TRBV2	TRBD1	.	TGTGCCAGTACTCGGGACAGGGGCTCCTACGAGCAGTACTTC	CASTRDRGSYEQYF
TRBJ1-2	TRBV19	.	few	TGTGCCAGTACAGCGGGGTGGGGCTACACCTTC	CASTAGWGYTF
TRBJ1-4	TRBV20-1	.	.	TGCAGTGCAGGCCGGGATGAAAAACTGTTTTTT	CSAGRDEKLFF
TRBJ1-2	TRBV28	TRBD1	once	TGTGCCAGCAGTTCCCAGACAGGGGGAGGCTATGGCTACACCTTC	CASSSQTGGGYGYTF
TRBJ2-5	TRBV28	.	.	TGTGCCAGCAGTCTTGTCCCAGGGGAGACCCAGTACTTC	CASSLVPGETQYF
TRBJ1-1	TRBV30	.	.	TGTGCCTGGAGTCCTCTAGAGGACACTGAAGCTTTCTTT	CAWSPLEDTEAFF
TRBJ2-3	TRBV27	TRBD2	.	TGTGCCAGCAGTCTTGGGATAGCGGGGGGAATCACAGATACGCAGTATTTT	CASSLGIAGGITDTQYF
TRBJ2-5	TRBV6-1	.	.	TGTGCCAGCAGTGAAATAGGGGGGGACCAAGAGACCCAGTACTTC	CASSEIGGDQETQYF
TRBJ2-3	TRBV30	TRBD1	.	TGTGCCTGGACTCGGGACAGTTGGGATACGCAGTATTTT	CAWTRDSWDTQYF
TRBJ2-7	TRBV2	TRBD2	.	TGTGCCAGCAAGACTAGCGGGAGTATATTAGCCTACGAGCAGTACTTC	CASKTSGSILAYEQYF
TRBJ2-2	TRBV4-1	.	.	TGCGCCAGCAGCAGGGCAGGGCTTAACACCGGGGAGCTGTTTTTT	CASSRAGLNTGELFF
TRBJ2-2	TRBV27	.	.	TGTGCCAGCAGTCATACAGCCACCGGGGAGCTGTTTTTT	CASSHTATGELFF
TRBJ2-2	TRBV9	.	.	TGTGCCAGCAGCGTAGGGGCGACTAGTGGCGGGGAGCTGTTTTTT	CASSVGATSGGELFF
TRBJ1-2	TRBV29-1	TRBD1	.	TGCAGCGACCGAATGAGGTCGACAGGGGCCCACTATGGCTACACCTTC	CSDRMRSTGAHYGYTF
TRBJ2-7	TRBV21-1	.	.	TGTGCCAGCAGGAAGACAGGGCCCTACGAGCAGTACTTC	CASRKTGPYEQYF
TRBJ2-5	TRBV2	TRBD2	.	TGTGCCAGCAGTGAAATAAGCGGGGGGGCGGAGACCCAGTACTTC	CASSEISGGAETQYF
TRBJ2-1	TRBV29-1	.	once	TGCAGCGTTGGTGTGATGTTGAGCTCCTACAATGAGCAGTTCTTC	CSVGVMLSSYNEQFF
TRBJ2-7	TRBV11-2	TRBD1	.	TGTGCCAGCAGCCCTATAGAGGGGGCGCGAAGGGATTACGAGCAGTACTTC	CASSPIEGARRDYEQYF
TRBJ2-7	TRBV5-1	.	.	TGCGCCAGCAGCTTGGTCCTCGGGGGTCTCTACGAGCAGTACTTC	CASSLVLGGLYEQYF
TRBJ2-5	TRBV21-1	.	.	TGTGCCAGCAGCTCGGTTCCTAGCCACAAACAAGAGACCCAGTACTTC	CASSSVPSHKQETQYF
TRBJ1-5	TRBV2	TRBD1	.	TGTGCCAGCAACCCACAGGGGTTCAATCAGCCCCAGCATTTT	CASNPQGFNQPQHF
TRBJ2-5	TRBV18	TRBD2	.	TGTGCCAGCTCACCCCGGGACTACGGGGGAGAGACCCAGTACTTC	CASSPRDYGGETQYF
TRBJ2-1	TRBV12-2	.	.	TGTGCAAGTCGCTTCTGGACAGCCAATGAGCAGTTCTTC	CASRFWTANEQFF
TRBJ2-1	TRBV6-4	TRBD2	.	TGTGCCAGCAGTGCCCGGGGGGTAGGCAATGAGCAGTTCTTC	CASSARGVGNEQFF
TRBJ2-1	TRBV10-3	TRBD2	.	TGTGCCAGCAGACTAGCGGGATTCGATGAGCAGTTCTTC	CASRLAGFDEQFF
TRBJ1-1	TRBV19	.	.	TGTGCCAGTACCCCCGGGTATATGAACACTGAAGCTTTCTTT	CASTPGYMNTEAFF
TRBJ2-5	TRBV27	TRBD2	.	TGTGCCAGCAGTCCCGGCCGGGGGGGAGAGACCCAGTACTTC	CASSPGRGGETQYF
TRBJ1-6	TRBV4-1	TRBD1	.	TGCGCCAGCAGCCAAGTTCGGGGACAGGGGGATTCACCCCTCCACTTT	CASSQVRGQGDSPLHF
TRBJ1-5	TRBV28	TRBD1	.	TGTGCCAGCAGTTTTGGGGGACAGTTGAATCAGCCCCAGCATTTT	CASSFGGQLNQPQHF
TRBJ2-6	TRBV11-2	.	once	TGTGCCAGCAGCTTTAGCGACTCTGGGGCCAACGTCCTGACTTTC	CASSFSDSGANVLTF
TRBJ1-5	TRBV29-1	TRBD1	.	TGCAGCGTTGGAGGGGGCAGGGGGGATCAGCCCCAGCATTTT	CSVGGGRGDQPQHF
TRBJ1-3	TRBV19	TRBD1	.	TGTGCCAGTGCCGCTAACAGGGGATATCTTGGAAACACCATATATTTT	CASAANRGYLGNTIYF
TRBJ2-5	TRBV4-3	TRBD2	.	TGCGCCAGCAGCCAAGGGGGCCCGGGAGGCGCTGGAGGGACCCAGTACTTC	CASSQGGPGGAGGTQYF
TRBJ2-1	TRBV5-1	TRBD2	.	TGCGCCAGCAGCCAGTGGGCTAGCGGAGGGGTCAATGAGCAGTTCTTC	CASSQWASGGVNEQFF
TRBJ2-3	TRBV30	.	.	TGTGCCTGGAGTCAGGGATCAGATACGCAGTATTTT	CAWSQGSDTQYF
TRBJ2-7	TRBV19	TRBD1	.	TGTGCCAGTAGCTGGAAGTCGGGACAGGTCTCCTCCGAGCAGTACTTC	CASSWKSGQVSSEQYF
TRBJ1-1	TRBV7-9	TRBD1	.	TGTGCCAGCAGCCTAACGGGACAGGGGGCGCGGGAAGCTTTCTTT	CASSLTGQGAREAFF
TRBJ2-5	TRBV7-9	TRBD2	.	TGTGCCAGCAGCTTATCCGGGACTAGCGGGGGAAGGCAAGAGACCCAGTACTTC	CASSLSGTSGGRQETQYF
TRBJ1-6	TRBV5-3	TRBD1	.	TGTGCCAGCAGCTTGGGGGACAGGGATCCACCCCTCCACTTT	CASSLGDRDPPLHF
TRBJ1-6	TRBV27	TRBD1	few	TGTGCCAGCAGGAGTGGACAGGGGAGCTCACCCCTCCACTTT	CASRSGQGSSPLHF
TRBJ2-7	TRBV7-2	.	.	TGTGCCAGCAGTGCCTCGGCGGGAAACTACGAGCAGTACTTC	CASSASAGNYEQYF
TRBJ1-1	TRBV19	.	once	TGTGCCAGCCAGTTGGTAGGGAGAGAAGCTTTCTTT	CASQLVGREAFF
TRBJ1-1	TRBV6-5	.	.	TGTGCCAGCAGTTACCGGGACAACTACCGCACTGAAGCTTTCTTT	CASSYRDNYRTEAFF
TRBJ2-5	TRBV5-1	.	.	TGCGCCAGCAGCTTGGATCGGGAGACCCAGTACTTC	CASSLDRETQYF
TRBJ2-2	TRBV10-3	.	.	TGTGCCACCGGACGCGGGACCGGGGAGCTGTTTTTT	CATGRGTGELFF
TRBJ2-7	TRBV28	TRBD2	.	TGTGCCAGCAGTCCCTCCGAGGCACGGGGGGCCTACGAGCAGTACTTC	CASSPSEARGAYEQYF
TRBJ1-4	TRBV5-4	.	once	TGTGCCAGCAGCTTGGCCGTGGGACAAGAAGATGAAAAACTGTTTTTT	CASSLAVGQEDEKLFF
TRBJ2-3	TRBV7-8	.	once	TGTGCCAGCAGCTGGATCAGCGCGAGTACGCAGTATTTT	CASSWISASTQYF
TRBJ2-1	TRBV18	TRBD2	.	TGTGCCAGCTCACCAGGGAGGGCCTACAATGAGCAGTTCTTC	CASSPGRAYNEQFF
TRBJ1-2	TRBV7-3	.	.	TGTGCCAGCAGCTTAACGATCAGGGACTCAGATGGCTACACCTTC	CASSLTIRDSDGYTF
TRBJ2-7	TRBV5-8	.	.	TGTGCCAGCAAGGAGTGGTCCTACGAGCAGTACTTC	CASKEWSYEQYF
TRBJ1-4	TRBV10-3	.	.	TGTGCCATCAGTGACCTCGGAGGAGATGAAAAACTGTTTTTT	CAISDLGGDEKLFF
TRBJ1-4	TRBV28	.	.	TGTGCCAGCAGTTTATACGGGGGGATTCAGATGAGGGATAGACTGTTTTTT	CASSLYGGIQMRDRLFF